The rows below give T cell receptor beta chains drawn from one sample of a study of blood T cell repertoires in COVID-19. Libraries were prepared by immunoSEQ multiplex PCR; TCRdb keeps only in-frame clonotypes and omits some of them. The sample comprises about 200,000 clones, 70% to 80% of which are singletons, and about 6.5% rests with the top ten. The specimen sequenced was peripheral blood. The origin of the receptors is a woman aged 40 to 50 with COVID-19, enrolled during active disease. CDR3s include the opening cysteine and the closing phenylalanine or tryptophan. Each record gives: CDR3 length, clone size, V gene, J gene, D gene, CDR3 DNA, CDR3 protein. D genes are given only for firm matches. For some rows the clone size is stated as once, few or many, or as a class when expanded; others skip it.

cdr3_length: 13
clone_size: many
v_call: TRBV25-1
j_call: TRBJ1-2
d_call: NA
cdr3_nt: TGTGCCAGCAGTGCAATCAGCAGGGATGGCTACACCTTC
cdr3_aa: CASSAISRDGYTF

cdr3_length: 13
clone_size: NA
v_call: TRBV6-5
j_call: TRBJ2-3
d_call: NA
cdr3_nt: TGTGCCACCCTCCCCAGGAACACAGATACGCAGTATTTT
cdr3_aa: CATLPRNTDTQYF

cdr3_length: 17
clone_size: NA
v_call: TRBV5-6
j_call: TRBJ2-4
d_call: TRBD2
cdr3_nt: TGTGCCAGCAGCCCGATAGCGGGAGGGCCGACATTAAACATTCAGTACTTC
cdr3_aa: CASSPIAGGPTLNIQYF

cdr3_length: 15
clone_size: NA
v_call: TRBV5-1
j_call: TRBJ2-5
d_call: TRBD1
cdr3_nt: TGCGCCAGCAGCTTGAGGGACAGGGTCTATGAGACCCAGTACTTC
cdr3_aa: CASSLRDRVYETQYF

cdr3_length: 13
clone_size: NA
v_call: TRBV27
j_call: TRBJ1-2
d_call: NA
cdr3_nt: TGTGCCAGCAGTAATTCAGAAAACTATGGCTACACCTTC
cdr3_aa: CASSNSENYGYTF

cdr3_length: 16
clone_size: NA
v_call: TRBV7-9
j_call: TRBJ1-5
d_call: NA
cdr3_nt: TGTGCCAGCAGCTTAATGCGGGGGGCGGGTGATCAGCCCCAGCATTTT
cdr3_aa: CASSLMRGAGDQPQHF

cdr3_length: 15
clone_size: NA
v_call: TRBV6-5
j_call: TRBJ1-2
d_call: TRBD1
cdr3_nt: TGTGCCAGCAGTCCCTCGGCGGGACAGGGCTATGGCTACACCTTC
cdr3_aa: CASSPSAGQGYGYTF

cdr3_length: 17
clone_size: NA
v_call: TRBV10-1
j_call: TRBJ2-7
d_call: NA
cdr3_nt: TGCGCCAGCAGTGAAGTATACGAAAAGAGGGACTCCTACGAGCAGTACTTC
cdr3_aa: CASSEVYEKRDSYEQYF

cdr3_length: 17
clone_size: NA
v_call: TRBV7-2
j_call: TRBJ2-5
d_call: TRBD2
cdr3_nt: TGTGCCAGCAGCTCGGGACTAGCGGGAGGCGGTGGAGAGACCCAGTACTTC
cdr3_aa: CASSSGLAGGGGETQYF

cdr3_length: 13
clone_size: NA
v_call: TRBV7-2
j_call: TRBJ1-6
d_call: NA
cdr3_nt: TGTGCCAGCAGCCTCTTTCTCAATTCACCCCTCCACTTT
cdr3_aa: CASSLFLNSPLHF

cdr3_length: 13
clone_size: NA
v_call: TRBV5-1
j_call: TRBJ2-3
d_call: TRBD1
cdr3_nt: TGCGCCAGCAGCTCGACAGGGCCAGATACGCAGTATTTT
cdr3_aa: CASSSTGPDTQYF

cdr3_length: 13
clone_size: NA
v_call: TRBV30
j_call: TRBJ1-5
d_call: NA
cdr3_nt: TGTGCCTGGGCCGGGAATAGCAATCAGCCCCAGCATTTT
cdr3_aa: CAWAGNSNQPQHF

cdr3_length: 14
clone_size: NA
v_call: TRBV7-9
j_call: TRBJ1-5
d_call: NA
cdr3_nt: TGTGCCAGCAGCTTAGCGACAGACGGTCAGCCCCAGCATTTT
cdr3_aa: CASSLATDGQPQHF

cdr3_length: 15
clone_size: NA
v_call: TRBV28
j_call: TRBJ1-1
d_call: TRBD1
cdr3_nt: TGTGCCAGCAGGGGGGACAGGGGGCGGAACACTGAAGCTTTCTTT
cdr3_aa: CASRGDRGRNTEAFF

cdr3_length: 15
clone_size: NA
v_call: TRBV5-1
j_call: TRBJ1-4
d_call: TRBD1
cdr3_nt: TGCGCCAGCAGTCGGTCCGGGACAGGGAATGAAAAACTGTTTTTT
cdr3_aa: CASSRSGTGNEKLFF

cdr3_length: 13
clone_size: NA
v_call: TRBV27
j_call: TRBJ2-2
d_call: TRBD2
cdr3_nt: TGTGCCAGCACGGAGCGGGGGACCGGGGAGCTGTTTTTT
cdr3_aa: CASTERGTGELFF

cdr3_length: 14
clone_size: NA
v_call: TRBV18
j_call: TRBJ2-2
d_call: NA
cdr3_nt: TGTGCCAGCTCACCAGGCGGGAACACCGGGGAGCTGTTTTTT
cdr3_aa: CASSPGGNTGELFF

cdr3_length: 17
clone_size: few
v_call: TRBV19
j_call: TRBJ2-7
d_call: NA
cdr3_nt: TGTGCCACCTCCGGCCGGGACTCTATCGCCCTTAAAGGCGAGCAGTACTTC
cdr3_aa: CATSGRDSIALKGEQYF

cdr3_length: 13
clone_size: once
v_call: TRBV5-4
j_call: TRBJ1-1
d_call: NA
cdr3_nt: TGTGCCAGCAGCTTGGGTCAGTTCACTGAAGCTTTCTTT
cdr3_aa: CASSLGQFTEAFF

cdr3_length: 15
clone_size: NA
v_call: TRBV13
j_call: TRBJ1-6
d_call: NA
cdr3_nt: TGTGCCAGCAGCCTCAAGGGAGGGGTTTCATCACCCCTCCACTTT
cdr3_aa: CASSLKGGVSSPLHF

cdr3_length: 15
clone_size: NA
v_call: TRBV3-1/TRBV3-2
j_call: TRBJ2-1
d_call: NA
cdr3_nt: TGTGCCAGCAGCCAAGTTTTGGTAGGGGACAATGAGCAGTTCTTC
cdr3_aa: CASSQVLVGDNEQFF